This T cell receptor beta chain appears in the sequencing data of a study of blood T cell repertoires in COVID-19. Across the whole study: T cells, B-cell-depleted T cells, or PBMCs provided the cDNA or gDNA that served as material.

Trimming cost V 6 bases and J 3 bases; bases outside gene matches: 5. CDR3 length: 13 residues. Germline loops: CDR1 GTSNPN, CDR2 SVGIG (reference sequence). Produced via immunoSEQ multiplex PCR; TCRdb's table is partial and in-frame only. In the table there are about 130,000 clones, 79% of which are singletons. The chain has TRBV30 and TRBJ1-5; 7 bases match TRBD1. This sequence originates from a woman aged 70-85 years with COVID-19, enrolled during active disease. Sequencing was performed on peripheral blood. The CDR3: CACTGANNQPQHF. The DNA for the CDR3 is TGTGCCTGCACAGGGGCGAACAATCAGCCCCAGCATTTT.